These 29 T cell receptor beta chains came from one sample sequenced in a study of cytomegalovirus exposure and HLA in healthy donors (dated by TCRdb to about 2017). Library preparation employed the immunoSEQ multiplex PCR assay. For the multiplex PCR, a mixture combining 60 forward primers for TCR Vbeta segments and 13 reverse primers for TCR Jbeta segments was used. TCRdb limited this immuneACCESS table to in-frame rearrangements with V and J called. A share of clones is missing; checked studies link under half to unresolved V genes, and the rest is unexplained. This sample's table has entries for around 120,000 clones. The ten largest clones represent around 0.6% of the sample. The sequenced sample consisted of PBMCs. Every receptor here comes from a middle-aged man in good health and CMV-seronegative.

The chain employs TRBV6-5 and TRBJ1-2, with D uncertain. Germline-derived CDR1 and CDR2 are MNHEY and SVGAGI. The ends were cut back, 6 bases at V and 7 bases at J, with 12 bases in the middle. The CDR3 has 12 residues. CDR3 bases: TGTGCCAGCAGGGGGAGGTCGGGTGGCTACACCTTC. Translating it yields CASRGRSGGYTF.

This chain joins TRBV29-1 and TRBJ2-7, with a weak D call TRBD1 (5 bases). Germline CDR1 reads SQVTM; CDR2 reads ANQGSEA. The CDR3 is made up of 11 amino acids. Trimming left V 4 bases short and J 6 bases short, with 10 bases between. The CDR3 region is CSVVRGGEQYF. The CDR3 DNA sequence: TGCAGCGTTGTAAGGGGCGGCGAGCAGTACTTC.

The rearrangement joins TRBV5-6 to TRBJ2-7; D might be TRBD1 (6 bases). This CDR3 comprises 13 residues. V shed 6 bases and J shed 7 bases, with 17 bases lying between them. Germline assignment: CDR1 SGHDT and CDR2 YYEEEE. The CDR3 here is CASNHYRVGEQYF. CDR3 DNA sequence: TGTGCCAGCAACCACTACAGGGTGGGTGAGCAGTACTTC.

The chain is built from TRBV5-1 and TRBJ1-3; 7 positions match TRBD1. Germline V gives CDR1 SGHRS, CDR2 YFSETQ. V gave up 4 bases and J gave up 2 bases; unmatched junction bases: 3. CDR3 length: 14 amino acids. The CDR3: CASSVTGTGNTIYF. The DNA for the CDR3 is TGCGCCAGCAGCGTGACAGGGACTGGAAACACCATATATTTT.

This sequence joins TRBV10-3 and TRBJ1-2, with 10 bases lining up with TRBD1. The ends lost 10 bases at V and 10 bases at J; junction bases unmatched: 9. The CDR3 extends over 12 amino acids. Germline V gene sequence: CDR1 ENHRY, CDR2 SYGVKD. CDR3 loop: CAKSTGTGDYTF. CDR3 nucleotide sequence: TGTGCCAAGTCAACTGGGACAGGGGACTACACCTTC.

This chain links TRBV7-3 with TRBJ1-1; tentative D call: TRBD1 (6 bases). The germline CDR1 and CDR2 sequences are SGHTA and FQGTGA. Trimming pared 5 bases from V and 0 bases from J, leaving 7 bases between. The length of the CDR3 is 13 residues. The DNA of the CDR3 is TGTGCCAGCAGCCGGACAGTGAACACTGAAGCTTTCTTT. Encoded protein: CASSRTVNTEAFF.

This sequence joins TRBV7-9 and TRBJ2-1; 11 bases agree with TRBD2. CDR3 length: 15 amino acids. V dropped 4 bases and J dropped 7; count of bases not matched to a gene: 6. Per the germline V gene, CDR1 is SEHNR and CDR2 is FQNEAQ (reference sequence). CDR3 protein: CASSSNSGRANEQFF. CDR3 nucleotides: TGTGCCAGCAGCTCAAATAGCGGGAGGGCAAATGAGCAGTTCTTC.

The chain joins TRBV5-1 to TRBJ1-1; D not certain. CDR1 SGHRS and CDR2 YFSETQ come from the germline V gene. V lost 0 bases to trimming and J lost 4 bases, with 13 bases between them. The CDR3 is made up of 15 amino acids. The CDR3 here is CASSLEMARGTEAFF. The CDR3 DNA reads TGCGCCAGCAGCTTGGAAATGGCCCGGGGCACTGAAGCTTTCTTT.

The chain has TRBV5-4 and TRBJ1-2; D might be TRBD1 (6 bases). Germline-derived CDR1 and CDR2 are SGHNT and YYREEE (reference sequence). There are 12 residues in the CDR3. Trimming cost V 4 bases and J 8 bases, with 12 bases left between them. CDR3 protein: CASSRTDGGYTF. CDR3 sequence (DNA): TGTGCCAGCAGCCGGACAGATGGCGGCTACACCTTC. The complete variable domain, with remaining parts taken from reference TRBV5-4 and TRBJ1-2, reads ETGVTQSPTHLIKTRGQQVTLRCSSQSGHNTVSWYQQALGQGPQFIFQYYREEENGRGNFPPRFSGLQFPNYSSELNVNALELDDSALYLCASSRTDGGYTFGSGTRLTVV.

The V gene is TRBV5-1, the J gene TRBJ2-5, with 11 bases matching TRBD2. This CDR3 contains 15 residues. The V gene end was trimmed by 4 bases and the J gene end by 2 bases; junction bases not matched to a gene: 4. Germline-derived CDR1 and CDR2 are SGHRS and YFSETQ. The CDR3: CASSTLAGGQETQYF. CDR3 nucleotides: TGCGCCAGCAGCACCCTAGCGGGGGGACAAGAGACCCAGTACTTC.

The CDR3 coding sequence is TGCACCTACTGCACCCCTCTTAACTATGGCTACACCTTC. This gives the protein CTYCTPLNYGYTF. The genes are TRBV29-1 and TRBJ1-2; unclear D gene. Germline lookup yields CDR1 SQVTM and CDR2 ANQGSEA. CDR3 length: 13 residues.

The rearrangement links TRBV5-5 to TRBJ1-1; D remains ambiguous. The CDR3 is 12 residues long. CDR1 and CDR2 (germline): SGHKS, YYEKEE (reference sequence). V lost 1 base, J lost 5 bases, and 6 bases lay in between. As DNA, the CDR3 is TGTGCCAGCAGCTTGTCGCGTACTGAAGCTTTCTTT. As protein: CASSLSRTEAFF.

The chain joins TRBV7-3 to TRBJ2-7; TRBD2 matches at 7 bases. CDR3 length: 13 residues. J gave up 3 bases and V 5 bases, and 4 bases lay outside the gene matches. Germline loops: CDR1 SGHTA, CDR2 FQGTGA. This CDR3 reads CASSPGEGYEQYF. The CDR3 nucleotides are TGTGCCAGCAGCCCTGGGGAGGGCTACGAGCAGTACTTC.

The V and J genes are TRBV7-2 and TRBJ1-5; D ambiguous. Trimming stripped 3 bases from V and 6 bases from J, with 12 bases between. Germline-derived CDR1 and CDR2 are SGHTA and FQGNSA. The CDR3 length is 14 residues. The DNA for the CDR3 is TGTGCCAGCAGCTTTAGAGGGCTTGGTCAGCCCCAGCATTTT. It encodes CASSFRGLGQPQHF.

J is TRBJ1-4 and V is TRBV4-3; 9 bases are shared with TRBD1. There are 16 residues in the CDR3. J lost 6 bases, V lost 0 bases, and 5 bases had no gene match. Germline CDR1 and CDR2: LGHNA and YSLEER. The CDR3 nucleotides read TGCGCCAGCAGCCAAGATATTACAGGGGGCTATGAAAAACTGTTTTTT. Residues: CASSQDITGGYEKLFF.

The chain recombines TRBV4-2 with TRBJ1-2; a weak D match, TRBD1 (6 bases). With 6 bases removed from V and 6 bases from J, the gap between germline ends came to 17 bases. The length of the CDR3 is 14 residues. Germline V gives CDR1 LGHNA, CDR2 YNFKEQ. CDR3 DNA: TGTGCCAGCAGTTCGACAGGTTTCGGGGATGGCTACACCTTC. This translates into CASSSTGFGDGYTF.

V is TRBV7-2 and J is TRBJ2-1, with 8 bases matching TRBD2. Per germline, CDR1 SGHTA and CDR2 FQGNSA. This CDR3 spans 15 amino acids. The V gene end was trimmed by 5 bases and the J gene end by 6 bases; junction bases not matched to a gene: 9. CDR3 sequence reads: CASSPAGLAGNEQFF. The DNA for the CDR3 is TGTGCCAGCAGCCCCGCAGGGCTAGCGGGCAATGAGCAGTTCTTC.

A word on this clone: Other nucleotide sequences from this sample produce the same CDR3. The chain has TRBV6-1 and TRBJ1-1; D call uncertain. Germline V gene lookup returns CDR1 MNHNS and CDR2 SASEGT. V was pared by 7 bases and J by 0 bases, with 15 bases between. The CDR3 runs 15 residues. The CDR3 coding sequence is TGTGCCAGCAACCCAGCCGGGAGGTTGAACACTGAAGCTTTCTTT. As protein: CASNPAGRLNTEAFF.

DNA of the CDR3: TGTGCCAGCAGAGGCCGCCGAGGATTAGTGTACTATGGCTACACCTTC. Translating it yields CASRGRRGLVYYGYTF. This chain joins TRBV2 and TRBJ1-2; D gene uncertain. V gave up 6 bases and J gave up 3 bases, with 20 bases separating them. Germline CDR1 is SNHLY and CDR2 is FYNNEI. The CDR3 extends over 16 amino acids.

J is TRBJ2-5 and V is TRBV7-2; 9 nucleotides align to TRBD1. Germline V gene sequence: CDR1 SGHTA, CDR2 FQGNSA. The CDR3 has 16 residues. V was pared by 2 bases and J by 5 bases, with 9 bases of the junction left unmatched. CDR3 protein: CASSLSLGQGGETQYF. CDR3 sequence (DNA): TGTGCCAGCAGCTTATCCTTGGGACAGGGTGGGGAGACCCAGTACTTC.

The chain uses TRBV29-1 and TRBJ2-1; TRBD1 matches at 7 bases. From germline, CDR1 is SQVTM and CDR2 ANQGSEA. The CDR3 loop spans 13 amino acids. The trim removed 7 bases at V and 6 bases at J, leaving 9 bases unmatched. DNA for the CDR3: TGCAGCGCAAGACAGGGTGGGATCAATGAGCAGTTCTTC. Protein product: CSARQGGINEQFF.

The chain has TRBV7-8 and TRBJ1-2; a possible D gene is TRBD1 (6 bases). CDR1 is SGHVS, CDR2 FQNEAQ, per germline. V lost 5 bases and J lost 3, with 16 bases in between. The CDR3 extends over 15 amino acids. The CDR3 sequence is CASSPPGQKYYGYTF. The CDR3 coding sequence is TGTGCCAGCAGCCCCCCAGGACAGAAATACTATGGCTACACCTTC.

The J gene is TRBJ2-5, the V gene TRBV30; D perhaps matches TRBD2 (5 bases). CDR3 length equals 11 residues. Per germline, CDR1 GTSNPN and CDR2 SVGIG (reference sequence). V dropped 0 bases and J dropped 9 bases, with 8 bases sitting between them. Here the CDR3 DNA reads TGTGCCTGGAGTGTACGAGGGTCCCAGTACTTC. Translated, it gives CAWSVRGSQYF.

The chain carries TRBV9 and TRBJ2-3, with 10 positions matching TRBD2. This CDR3 is 18 amino acids long. J lost 0 bases, V lost 0 bases, and 7 bases had no gene match. Germline V gene lookup returns CDR1 SGDLS and CDR2 YYNGEE. The CDR3 protein is CASSVERGGLASTDTQYF. In DNA, the CDR3 is TGTGCCAGCAGCGTAGAACGTGGGGGACTAGCGAGCACAGATACGCAGTATTTT. The full variable domain, rest sourced from reference TRBV9 and TRBJ2-3, is DSGVTQTPKHLITATGQRVTLRCSPRSGDLSVYWYQQSLDQGLQFLIQYYNGEERAKGNILERFSAQQFPDLHSELNLSSLELGDSALYFCASSVERGGLASTDTQYFGPGTRLTVL.

The chain joins TRBV2 to TRBJ2-7, with D maybe TRBD2 (6 bases). Germline V gene sequence: CDR1 SNHLY, CDR2 FYNNEI. This CDR3 has 14 amino acids. Trimming stripped 2 bases from V and 7 bases from J, with 15 bases between. The CDR3 DNA is TGTGCCAGCAGTGAAACGCTGGGGGGTGTGGAGCAGTACTTC. It translates to CASSETLGGVEQYF.

The chain carries TRBV18 and TRBJ2-7; tentative D call: TRBD1 (5 bases). Trimming pared 5 bases from V and 4 bases from J, leaving 21 bases between. The CDR3 loop spans 16 amino acids. CDR1 KGHSH and CDR2 LQKENI come from the germline V gene. The DNA for the CDR3 is TGTGCCAGCTCATCCTCCAGGGATGGGGCCTATTACGAGCAGTACTTC. It is translated as CASSSSRDGAYYEQYF.

The chain combines TRBV6-5 with TRBJ1-2; D unresolved. The CDR3 sequence is 12 residues long. V lost 6 bases and J lost 0, with 5 bases in between. Per germline, CDR1 MNHEY and CDR2 SVGAGI. CDR3 nucleotides: TGTGCCAGCAGGGAGACTAACTATGGCTACACCTTC. Protein product: CASRETNYGYTF.

This chain joins TRBV6-6 and TRBJ1-2; a weak D match, TRBD1 (5 bases). The CDR3 spans 15 residues. The germline V and J ends were trimmed by 8 bases and 8 bases, with 24 bases remaining between them. Germline V gene lookup returns CDR1 MNHNY and CDR2 SVGAGI (reference sequence). This chain's CDR3 is CASEGAGPTLGGYTF. The CDR3 DNA is TGTGCCAGCGAGGGCGCGGGACCGACCTTGGGCGGCTACACCTTC.

Details on this clone: The CDR3 ends on some other residue instead of the conserved phenylalanine or tryptophan, so this is likely a read error. The DNA of the CDR3 is TGCAGCGTTGGGGAGCGAGGGGGAATCTACGAGCAGTACCTC. The encoded protein is CSVGERGGIYEQYL. This chain connects TRBV29-1 to TRBJ2-7; possibly TRBD1 for D (6 bases). Trimming removed 4 bases from V and 3 bases from J, with 16 bases in between. Germline V gives CDR1 SQVTM, CDR2 ANQGSEA. This CDR3 has 14 amino acids.